The present T cell receptor beta chain was sequenced within a study of blood T cells in healthy people across ages. To note about this clonotype: One end of the junction is discordant with germline, which a read error may explain.

Drawn from each donor were roughly 10 milliliters of peripheral blood. A second PCR of about 7 to 12 cycles used a sample-barcoded 5' primer and a J-beta primer mix. Every cDNA was tagged by a template-switch adaptor with 12 random nucleotides. Samples each returned at least 2.5 million CDR3-containing paired-end reads. MiXCR, run by TCRdb on the 5' RACE reads, gives a single entry per CDR3 protein. The profile shows approximately 1,000,000 distinct CDR3 sequences, around 43% of them singletons. The CDR3 covers 14 residues. The germline V gene encodes CDR1 SQVTM and CDR2 ANQGSEA. The receptor comes from a woman aged 55-70 years in good health. This chain links TRBV29-1 with TRBJ2-1; 10 nucleotides align to TRBD2. Material: blood. As DNA, the CDR3 is TGCGGCGTTGGGAGGCGACTAGCGGGTTATGAGCAGTTCTTC. It encodes CGVGRRLAGYEQFF.